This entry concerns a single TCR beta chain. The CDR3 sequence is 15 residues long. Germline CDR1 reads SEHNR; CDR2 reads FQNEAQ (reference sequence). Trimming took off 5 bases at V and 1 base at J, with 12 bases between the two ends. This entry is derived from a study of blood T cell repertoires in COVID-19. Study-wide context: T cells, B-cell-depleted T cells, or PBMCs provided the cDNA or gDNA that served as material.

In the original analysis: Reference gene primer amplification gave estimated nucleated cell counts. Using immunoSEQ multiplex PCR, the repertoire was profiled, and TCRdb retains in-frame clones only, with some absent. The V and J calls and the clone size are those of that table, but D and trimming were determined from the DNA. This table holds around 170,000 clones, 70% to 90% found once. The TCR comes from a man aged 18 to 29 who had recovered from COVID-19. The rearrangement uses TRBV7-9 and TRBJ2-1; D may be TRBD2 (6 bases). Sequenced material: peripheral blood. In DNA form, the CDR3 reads TGTGCCAGCAGCCAACTAGGGAGGTCCTACAATGAGCAGTTCTTC. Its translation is CASSQLGRSYNEQFF.